Shown below are 24 T cell receptor beta chains from a single sample sequenced in a study of T-cell reconstitution after alpha-beta-depleted transplantation in children. Unique molecular identifiers were incorporated into the prepared TCRbeta library. TCRdb re-derived calls from the PCR reads in MiXCR, one entry per CDR3 protein. The sample contains 120,000 to 150,000 distinct CDR3 sequences, about 9% of which appear only once. The input for sequencing was PBMCs, mostly from graft donor cells, taken 180 days after TCRalphabeta/CD19-depleted stem cell transplant. All receptors derive from a female patient aged 2 to 10 who had a stem cell transplant for congenital amegakaryocytic thrombocytopenia, so the T cells may come from the graft donor.

This clonotype turned up a few times. The chain carries TRBV5-6 and TRBJ1-1; 9 positions agree with TRBD1. Germline loops: CDR1 SGHDT, CDR2 YYEEEE. This CDR3 is built from 13 residues. V shed 1 base and J 10 bases; nucleotides not matched to a gene: 5. CDR3 in amino acids: CASSLSTGGRAFF. The DNA for the CDR3 is TGTGCCAGCAGCTTGTCGACAGGGGGTCGAGCTTTCTTT.

Here the CDR3 DNA reads TGCAGTGCTAGTCCGGATTTGGGGGGCTACACCTTC. Translation gives CSASPDLGGYTF. This chain connects TRBV20-1 to TRBJ1-2; no firm D call. CDR3 length: 12 amino acids. In germline, CDR1 is DFQATT, CDR2 SNEGSKA (reference sequence). V was cut by 3 bases and J by 8 bases, with 13 bases left in between.

CDR3 amino acids: CASRWTSGGLFLSNTGELFF. CDR3 nucleotides: TGTGCCAGCAGGTGGACTAGCGGGGGGCTTTTCCTTTCGAACACCGGGGAGCTGTTTTTT. The chain recombines TRBV12-3 or TRBV12-4 with TRBJ2-2; 14 nucleotides align to TRBD2. V was pared by 6 bases and J by 0 bases, with 12 bases of the junction left unmatched. CDR3 length equals 20 residues.

With regard to this clonotype: A much larger clone lies one base from this, so it may be a read error. The chain carries TRBV29-1 and TRBJ2-1; a weak D match, TRBD1 (5 bases). This CDR3 has 12 residues. V lost 5 bases and J 5 bases, leaving 10 bases between the germline ends. The V gene's germline CDR1 is SQVTM and CDR2 ANQGSEA. CDR3: CSVRQTNNEQFF. The DNA for the CDR3 is TGCAGCGTTCGACAGACCAACAATGAGCAGTTCTTC.

This clonotype was detected ten times or more. The V gene is TRBV20-1, the J gene TRBJ1-5, with unresolved D. This CDR3 spans 13 amino acids. Germline loops: CDR1 DFQATT, CDR2 SNEGSKA (reference sequence). V was cut by 6 bases and J by 0 bases, with 9 bases left in between. Written as DNA, the CDR3 is TGCAGTGCCGGCGACTTTAGCAATCAGCCCCAGCATTTT. Its translation: CSAGDFSNQPQHF.

The CDR3 DNA reads as TGCAGCGTTTCCCCGGGACATACTGAAGCTTTCTTT. The encoded protein is CSVSPGHTEAFF. V gene TRBV29-1 combines with J gene TRBJ1-1; D is perhaps TRBD1 (6 bases). The CDR3 has 12 amino acids. Germline V lookup: CDR1 SQVTM, CDR2 ANQGSEA. V was pared by 5 bases and J by 5 bases, with 12 bases between.

This clonotype was seen many times. The J gene is TRBJ2-1, the V gene TRBV5-6, with unresolved D. CDR1 is SGHDT, CDR2 YYEEEE, per germline. The CDR3 runs 11 residues. V shed 4 bases and J shed 6 bases, with 5 bases lying between them. CDR3 loop: CASSQVNEQFF. Here the CDR3 DNA reads TGTGCCAGCAGCCAGGTCAATGAGCAGTTCTTC.

In this sample, this clonotype turned up many times. V is TRBV5-1 and J is TRBJ2-1, with 12 bases fitting TRBD2. This CDR3 spans 14 amino acids. Germline V gives CDR1 SGHRS, CDR2 YFSETQ. Losses at the gene ends were 5 bases for V and 9 bases for J; bases not matched to a gene: 6. CDR3 in amino acids: CASSGLAGSGEQFF. The DNA for the CDR3 is TGCGCCAGCAGTGGACTAGCGGGGTCCGGTGAGCAGTTCTTC.

This clonotype was observed many times. The rearrangement links TRBV12-3 or TRBV12-4 to TRBJ2-3, with D unclear. V dropped 6 bases and J dropped 5 bases, with 9 bases sitting between them. The length of the CDR3 is 12 residues. The CDR3: CASSRTKDTQYF. CDR3 DNA: TGTGCCAGCAGCAGAACAAAAGATACGCAGTATTTT.

On this clonotype: This may stem from a read error, because a much larger clone lies one nucleotide away. V and J are TRBV6-2 or TRBV6-3 and TRBJ1-1; maybe TRBD1 (5 bases). Per germline, CDR1 MNHEY and CDR2 SVGEGT. CDR3 length equals 16 residues. CDR3 protein: CASSQKASPGYDEALF. The CDR3 coding sequence is TGTGCCAGCAGTCAAAAAGCCAGCCCAGGGTACGATGAAGCTCTCTTT.

This clonotype was observed many times. V is TRBV7-2 and J is TRBJ1-2, with D possibly being TRBD1 (6 bases). Germline CDR1 SGHTA, CDR2 FQGNSA. This CDR3 region has 15 residues. V dropped 3 bases and J dropped 4 bases, with 15 bases sitting between them. The CDR3 coding sequence is TGTGCCAGCAGCTTCTCCCAGGGGAGTAGCTATGGCTACACCTTC. Amino acids: CASSFSQGSSYGYTF.

This clonotype was seen many times. The V call is TRBV24-1, the J call TRBJ1-3; possible D gene TRBD1, 5 bases. CDR3 length equals 16 residues. V shed 2 bases and J shed 0 bases, with 10 bases lying between them. Germline V gene sequence: CDR1 KGHDR, CDR2 SFDVKD. CDR3 coding DNA: TGTGCCACCAGTGATTCCGGGGCCTCCTCTGGAAACACCATATATTTT. Translating gives CATSDSGASSGNTIYF.

This clonotype was seen repeatedly, ten times or more. This rearrangement joins TRBV28 to TRBJ2-5; D is undetermined. The germline V gene has CDR1 MDHEN and CDR2 SYDVKM. The ends were cut back, 5 bases at V and 6 bases at J, with 13 bases in the middle. The CDR3 contains 13 residues. CDR3 nucleotide sequence: TGTGCCAGCAGTCTTGACTTAATGAAGACCCAGTACTTC. Translated: CASSLDLMKTQYF.

At least ten counts were recorded for this clonotype. This sequence joins TRBV11-2 and TRBJ2-5; D possibly matches TRBD1 or TRBD2 (5 bases each). Trimming pared 5 bases from V and 5 bases from J, leaving 21 bases between. Per germline, CDR1 SGHAT and CDR2 FQNNGV. CDR3 length equals 16 residues. As DNA, the CDR3 is TGTGCCAGCAGCCCCTCCTTGGTTGGGGGTAGGGAGACCCAGTACTTC. This sequence encodes CASSPSLVGGRETQYF.

This clonotype has at least ten counts. The V gene is TRBV24-1, the J gene TRBJ2-7; D ambiguous. The V gene lost 1 base and the J gene lost 3 bases, with 6 bases spanning the gap. Germline loops: CDR1 KGHDR, CDR2 SFDVKD. This CDR3 has 13 amino acids. CDR3 sequence: CATSDFPFYEQYF. CDR3 DNA: TGTGCCACCAGTGATTTCCCTTTCTACGAGCAGTACTTC.

This clonotype is medium-sized. V and J are TRBV11-3 and TRBJ2-1, with 9 bases identical to TRBD1. V gave up 5 bases and J gave up 7 bases; unmatched junction bases: 9. The CDR3 spans 15 residues. Germline CDR1 and CDR2: SGHNT and YENEEA. CDR3 in DNA: TGTGCCAGCAGCACCCGGGACAGGGAAATAAATGAGCAGTTCTTC. It translates to CASSTRDREINEQFF.

Regarding this clonotype: The junction departs from germline at one end; a sequencing error may be responsible. The genes are TRBV20-1 and TRBJ2-7; the D call may be TRBD1 or TRBD2 (5 bases each). Looked up from germline, CDR1 is DFQATT and CDR2 is SNEGSKA (reference sequence). The CDR3 sequence is 11 residues long. The CDR3 nucleotides read TGCAGTATTTGGAAAGGGGACGAGCATTACTTC. Its protein product is CSIWKGDEHYF.

This clonotype has at least ten counts. The chain joins TRBV28 to TRBJ2-3; D gene uncertain. Looked up from germline, CDR1 is MDHEN and CDR2 is SYDVKM. This CDR3 region has 16 residues. V dropped 7 bases and J dropped 0 bases, with 17 bases sitting between them. CDR3 in DNA: TGTGCCAGCATCAAAGGTCGCAGGTATAGCACAGATACGCAGTATTTT. It is translated as CASIKGRRYSTDTQYF.

The rearrangement joins TRBV18 to TRBJ2-5; the match to TRBD1 covers 7 bases. The CDR3 is 15 amino acids. Unmatched junction bases numbered 8, after V lost 5 bases and J lost 2 bases. Germline loops: CDR1 KGHSH, CDR2 LQKENI. CDR3 coding DNA: TGTGCCAGCTCAAAGGACAGGAGGATGCAAGAGACCCAGTACTTC. It translates to CASSKDRRMQETQYF.

This clonotype was counted only a few times. The CDR3 spells CASSPRTGNEKLFF. DNA for the CDR3: TGTGCCAGCTCACCCCGAACAGGGAATGAAAAACTGTTTTTT. The rearrangement uses TRBV18 and TRBJ1-4; D perhaps matches TRBD1 (6 bases). V shed 3 bases and J shed 5 bases, with 10 bases lying between them. The germline V gene has CDR1 KGHSH and CDR2 LQKENI. This CDR3 region has 14 residues.

This clonotype has at least ten counts. CDR3 in DNA: TGTGCCAGCAGTTTAAACCTTGTTGAGAGGGGCTACACCTTC. Residues: CASSLNLVERGYTF. This chain connects TRBV28 to TRBJ1-2; the D is unclear. Deletions cut 2 bases from V and 8 bases from J, with 15 bases between. Germline CDR1 is MDHEN and CDR2 is SYDVKM. The CDR3 extends over 14 amino acids.

The rearrangement joins TRBV12-3 or TRBV12-4 to TRBJ1-2, with a weak D call TRBD1 (6 bases). Trimming cost V 6 bases and J 7 bases, with 12 bases left between them. The CDR3 sequence is 12 residues long. CDR3 sequence reads: CASSTGPRGYTF. Written as DNA, the CDR3 is TGTGCCAGCAGCACAGGGCCTCGTGGCTACACCTTC.

This clonotype was seen more than once but under ten times. J is TRBJ1-6 and V is TRBV18; tentative D call: TRBD1 (5 bases). The germline V and J ends were trimmed by 3 bases and 10 bases, with 13 bases remaining between them. Germline V gene data show CDR1 as KGHSH and CDR2 as LQKENI. The CDR3 consists of 14 residues. In DNA form, the CDR3 reads TGTGCCAGCTCACCGACAGAATCAGTCTCACCCCTCCACTTT. Protein sequence: CASSPTESVSPLHF.

The chain links TRBV28 to TRBJ1-5; no clear D. V dropped 5 bases and J dropped 10 bases, with 18 bases sitting between them. This CDR3 has 14 amino acids. Germline V gene sequence: CDR1 MDHEN, CDR2 SYDVKM. Here the CDR3 reads CASSPYNPPPPQHF. The CDR3 bases are TGTGCCAGCAGTCCCTACAATCCACCGCCCCCCCAGCATTTT.